This T cell receptor beta chain was captured in a study of cytomegalovirus exposure and HLA in healthy donors. Findings and limits, study-wide: There were three CMV-associated chains whose specificity for CMV antigens was confirmed in vitro.

In the PCR, 60 Vbeta and 13 Jbeta primers were used. Authors' data handling: Unique TCR beta chains totaled roughly 81 million in a later count, with roughly 10 million of them shared. Measured with immunoSEQ multiplex PCR; TCRdb has only the in-frame clones, and not every one. V, J and clone size were drawn from that table, and D and trimming were deduced from the DNA. This table has 120,000 to 150,000 clones, 60% to 85% appearing once. The CDR3 is made up of 14 amino acids. J lost 2 bases, V lost 2 bases, and 4 bases had no gene match. Looked up from germline, CDR1 is SGHNT and CDR2 is YYREEE (reference sequence). Regarding this clone: Its target is not known.

This clonotype was sampled from a woman aged 40 to 50 in good health and CMV-seropositive. Sample: PBMCs. The chain couples TRBV5-4 to TRBJ2-7; 7 bases align to TRBD1. Here the CDR3 reads CASSFGDRPYEQYF. The CDR3 nucleotides are TGTGCCAGCAGCTTTGGGGACAGACCCTACGAGCAGTACTTC.